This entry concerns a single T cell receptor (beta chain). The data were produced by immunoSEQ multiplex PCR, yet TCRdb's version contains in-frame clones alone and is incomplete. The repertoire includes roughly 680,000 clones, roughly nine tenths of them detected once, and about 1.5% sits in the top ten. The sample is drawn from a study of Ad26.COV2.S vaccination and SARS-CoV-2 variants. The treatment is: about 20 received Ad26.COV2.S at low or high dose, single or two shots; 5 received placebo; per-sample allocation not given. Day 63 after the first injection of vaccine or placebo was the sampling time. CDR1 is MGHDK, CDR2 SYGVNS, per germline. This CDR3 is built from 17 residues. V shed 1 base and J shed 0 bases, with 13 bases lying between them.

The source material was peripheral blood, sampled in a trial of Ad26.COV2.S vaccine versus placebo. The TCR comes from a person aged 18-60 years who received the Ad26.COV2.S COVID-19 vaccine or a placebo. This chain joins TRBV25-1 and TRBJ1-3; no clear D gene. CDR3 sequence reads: CASSEWQASLSGNTIYF. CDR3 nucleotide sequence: TGTGCCAGCAGTGAATGGCAGGCTTCGCTCTCTGGAAACACCATATATTTT.